Detailed here is one T cell receptor (beta chain). The antigen remains unidentified. This record comes from a study of cytomegalovirus exposure and HLA in healthy donors. Overall study results and limits: The authors listed 180 or so TCR beta chains as cytomegalovirus-associated. A few CMV-associated chains were confirmed in vitro to be specific for CMV antigens. It was reportedly the case that the classifier diagnosed cytomegalovirus status with high specificity and sensitivity.

The method was immunoSEQ multiplex PCR; TCRdb's version includes in-frame clones alone and lacks a portion of them. The sample lists some 170,000 clones; roughly 89% were seen once. The sequence was collected from a woman aged 18 to 35 in good health and CMV-seropositive. Sequencing input: PBMCs.

The chain's CDR3 is CASTTGGAQGNEKLFF. The CDR3 DNA follows: TGTGCCAGCACCACTGGGGGGGCGCAGGGTAATGAAAAACTGTTTTTT. The chain combines TRBV28 with TRBJ1-4; tentatively, D is TRBD1 (6 bases). Germline-derived CDR1 and CDR2 are MDHEN and SYDVKM. The V end lost 7 bases, the J end lost 4 bases, and 19 bases lay between the germline ends. This CDR3 comprises 16 residues.